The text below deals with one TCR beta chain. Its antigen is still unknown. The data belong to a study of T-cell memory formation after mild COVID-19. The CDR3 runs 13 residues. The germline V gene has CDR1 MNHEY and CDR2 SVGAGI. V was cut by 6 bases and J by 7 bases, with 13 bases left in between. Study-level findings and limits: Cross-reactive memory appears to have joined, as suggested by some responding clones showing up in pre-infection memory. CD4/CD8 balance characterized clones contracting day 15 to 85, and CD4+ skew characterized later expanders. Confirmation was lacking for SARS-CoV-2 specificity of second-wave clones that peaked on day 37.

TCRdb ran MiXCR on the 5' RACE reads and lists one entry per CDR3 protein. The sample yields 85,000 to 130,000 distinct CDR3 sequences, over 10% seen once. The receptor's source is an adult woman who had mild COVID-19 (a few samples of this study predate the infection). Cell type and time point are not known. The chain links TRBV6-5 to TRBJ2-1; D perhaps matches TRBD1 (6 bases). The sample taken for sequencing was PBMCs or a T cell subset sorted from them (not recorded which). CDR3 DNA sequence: TGTGCCAGCAGACCCTTAGGGGGAAATGAGCAGTTCTTC. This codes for CASRPLGGNEQFF.